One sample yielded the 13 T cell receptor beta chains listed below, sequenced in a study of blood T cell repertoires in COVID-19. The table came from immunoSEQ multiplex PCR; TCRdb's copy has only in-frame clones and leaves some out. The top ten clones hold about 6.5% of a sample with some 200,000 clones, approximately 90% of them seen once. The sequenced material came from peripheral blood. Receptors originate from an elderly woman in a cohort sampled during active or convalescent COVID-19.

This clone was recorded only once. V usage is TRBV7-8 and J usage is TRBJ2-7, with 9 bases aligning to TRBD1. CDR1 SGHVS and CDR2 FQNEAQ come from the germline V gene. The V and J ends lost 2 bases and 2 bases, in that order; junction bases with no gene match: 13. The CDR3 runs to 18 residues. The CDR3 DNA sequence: TGTGCCAGCAGCTTAATAGGGACAGGGACGAAAAAGGCCTACGAGCAGTACTTC. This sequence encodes CASSLIGTGTKKAYEQYF.

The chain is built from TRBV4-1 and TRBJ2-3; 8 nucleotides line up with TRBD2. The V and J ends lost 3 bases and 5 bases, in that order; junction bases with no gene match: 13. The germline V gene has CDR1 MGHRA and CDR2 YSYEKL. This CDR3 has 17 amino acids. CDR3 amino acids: CASSQRRSGGIQDTQYF. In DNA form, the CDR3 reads TGCGCCAGCAGCCAGCGAAGGAGCGGGGGAATCCAAGATACGCAGTATTTT.

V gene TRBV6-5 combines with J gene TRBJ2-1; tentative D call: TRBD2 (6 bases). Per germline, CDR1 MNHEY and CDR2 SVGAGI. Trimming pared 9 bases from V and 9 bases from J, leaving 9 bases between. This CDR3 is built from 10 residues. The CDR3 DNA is TGTGCCAGAATGGGAGGTGAGCAGTTCTTC. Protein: CARMGGEQFF.

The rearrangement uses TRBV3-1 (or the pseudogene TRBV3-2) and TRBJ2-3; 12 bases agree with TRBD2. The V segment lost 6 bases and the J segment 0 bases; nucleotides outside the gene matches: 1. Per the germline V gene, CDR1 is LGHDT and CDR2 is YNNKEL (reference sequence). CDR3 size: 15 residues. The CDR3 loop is CASSGLAGSTDTQYF. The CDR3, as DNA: TGTGCCAGCAGTGGACTAGCGGGAAGCACAGATACGCAGTATTTT.

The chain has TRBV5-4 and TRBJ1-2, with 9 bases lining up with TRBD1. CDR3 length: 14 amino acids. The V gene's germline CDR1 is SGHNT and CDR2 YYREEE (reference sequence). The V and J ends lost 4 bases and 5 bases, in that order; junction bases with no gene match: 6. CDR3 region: CASSKDRGEYGYTF. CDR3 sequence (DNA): TGTGCCAGCAGCAAAGACAGGGGGGAATATGGCTACACCTTC.

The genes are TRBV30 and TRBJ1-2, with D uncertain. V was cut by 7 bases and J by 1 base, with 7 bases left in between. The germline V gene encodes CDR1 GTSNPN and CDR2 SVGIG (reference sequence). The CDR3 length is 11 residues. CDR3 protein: CALEDNYGYTF. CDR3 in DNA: TGTGCCTTGGAGGATAACTATGGCTACACCTTC.

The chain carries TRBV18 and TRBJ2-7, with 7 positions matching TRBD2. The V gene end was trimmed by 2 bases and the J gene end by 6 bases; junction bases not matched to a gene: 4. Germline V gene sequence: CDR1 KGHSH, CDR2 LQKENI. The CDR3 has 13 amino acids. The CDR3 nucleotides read TGTGCCAGCTCACCAAGTCGGGGGGTCGAGCAGTACTTC. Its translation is CASSPSRGVEQYF.

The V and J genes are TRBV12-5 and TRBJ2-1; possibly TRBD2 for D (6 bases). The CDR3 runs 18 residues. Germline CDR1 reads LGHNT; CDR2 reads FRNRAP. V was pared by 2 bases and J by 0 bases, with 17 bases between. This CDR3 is CASGLSTLASPSYNEQFF. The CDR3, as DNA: TGTGCTAGTGGTTTGTCGACGCTAGCGAGCCCCTCCTACAATGAGCAGTTCTTC.

CDR3 protein: CASSSQGGGEAFF. As DNA, the CDR3 is TGTGCCAGCAGTTCACAGGGAGGGGGAGAAGCTTTCTTT. V usage is TRBV6-4 and J usage is TRBJ1-1; maybe TRBD1 (6 bases). V lost 5 bases to trimming and J lost 8 bases, with 15 bases between them. Germline CDR1 and CDR2: MRHNA and SNTAGT. This CDR3 has 13 residues.

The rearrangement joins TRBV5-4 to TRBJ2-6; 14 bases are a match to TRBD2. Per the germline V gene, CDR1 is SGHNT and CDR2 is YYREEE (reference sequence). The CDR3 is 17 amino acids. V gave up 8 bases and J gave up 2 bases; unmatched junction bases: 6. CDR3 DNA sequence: TGTGCCAGTCAGACTAGCGGGGGGGCAGCTGGGGCCAACGTCCTGACTTTC. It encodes CASQTSGGAAGANVLTF.

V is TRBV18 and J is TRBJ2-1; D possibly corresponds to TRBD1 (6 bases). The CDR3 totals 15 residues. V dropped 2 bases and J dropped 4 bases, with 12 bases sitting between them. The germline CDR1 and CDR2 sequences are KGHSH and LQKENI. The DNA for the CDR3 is TGTGCCAGCTCACCAGCCCTTACAGGGTACAATGAGCAGTTCTTC. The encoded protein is CASSPALTGYNEQFF.

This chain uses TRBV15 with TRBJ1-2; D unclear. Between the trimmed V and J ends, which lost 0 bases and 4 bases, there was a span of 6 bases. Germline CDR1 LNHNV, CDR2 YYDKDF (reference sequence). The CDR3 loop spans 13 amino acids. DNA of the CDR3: TGTGCCACCAGCAGAGATGCCAGCTATGGCTACACCTTC. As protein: CATSRDASYGYTF.

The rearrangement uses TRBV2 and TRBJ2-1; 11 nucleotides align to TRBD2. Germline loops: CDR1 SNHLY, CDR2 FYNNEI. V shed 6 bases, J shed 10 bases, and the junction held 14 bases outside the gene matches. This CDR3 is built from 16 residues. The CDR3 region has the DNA TGTGCCAGCAGCCGGAAACAACTAGCGGGGGTGATGGAGCAGTTCTTC. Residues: CASSRKQLAGVMEQFF.